The rows below give T cell receptor beta chains drawn from one sample of a study of blood T cells in healthy people across ages. Via MiXCR, TCRdb re-called the 5' RACE reads, giving one row per CDR3 protein. The data contain approximately 900,000 distinct CDR3 sequences, 25% to 30% of them seen just once; the ten biggest clones take up 9.5% to 13%. The data also belong to a second study, concerning T cells of mothers and their children.

Sequenced: blood. These TCRs come from a woman between 35 and 50 years old in good health. Each CDR3 is given with its conserved first and last residue. Fields, in order: V gene, J gene, D gene, clone size, CDR3 protein, CDR3 DNA. A D gene is named only where the DNA matches it firmly. Clone size appears in some rows only: once, few, many, or a class for an expanded clone.

V gene: TRBV7-7
J gene: TRBJ2-5
D gene: -
clone size: -
CDR3 protein: CASSPSPGETQYF
CDR3 DNA: TGTGCTAGCAGCCCAAGTCCGGGGGAGACCCAGTACTTC

V gene: TRBV4-2
J gene: TRBJ2-3
D gene: TRBD2
clone size: -
CDR3 protein: CASSQDGSGGGTDTQYF
CDR3 DNA: TGTGCCAGCAGCCAAGATGGTAGCGGGGGAGGCACAGATACGCAGTATTTT

V gene: TRBV2
J gene: TRBJ2-7
D gene: TRBD1
clone size: many
CDR3 protein: CASSERDRVDEQYF
CDR3 DNA: TGTGCCAGCAGTGAACGGGACAGGGTTGACGAGCAGTACTTC

V gene: TRBV28
J gene: TRBJ2-7
D gene: TRBD2
clone size: -
CDR3 protein: CASSALGTSGTYEQYF
CDR3 DNA: TGTGCCAGCTCAGCCCTCGGGACTAGCGGTACCTACGAGCAGTACTTC

V gene: TRBV6-6
J gene: TRBJ2-7
D gene: TRBD1
clone size: -
CDR3 protein: CASTQTGGGYEQYF
CDR3 DNA: TGTGCCAGCACCCAGACAGGGGGCGGGTACGAGCAGTACTTC

V gene: TRBV7-2
J gene: TRBJ2-1
D gene: TRBD2
clone size: -
CDR3 protein: CASSLSVGTSEFF
CDR3 DNA: TGTGCCAGCAGCTTATCAGTGGGGACTAGCGAGTTCTTC

V gene: TRBV7-2
J gene: TRBJ2-5
D gene: -
clone size: -
CDR3 protein: CASSFGSRRSQETQYF
CDR3 DNA: TGTGCCAGCAGCTTCGGGAGCAGGCGGTCACAAGAGACCCAGTACTTC

V gene: TRBV7-9
J gene: TRBJ2-1
D gene: -
clone size: many
CDR3 protein: CASSSEDHLGSYNEQFF
CDR3 DNA: TGTGCCAGCAGCTCAGAGGACCACCTGGGCTCCTACAATGAGCAGTTCTTC

V gene: TRBV15
J gene: TRBJ2-3
D gene: -
clone size: many
CDR3 protein: CATSIGPVEDTQYF
CDR3 DNA: TGTGCCACCAGCATTGGACCCGTCGAAGATACGCAGTATTTT

V gene: TRBV28
J gene: TRBJ2-7
D gene: -
clone size: few
CDR3 protein: CASSLSYRGEQYF
CDR3 DNA: TGTGCCAGCAGTTTAAGTTACCGGGGCGAGCAGTACTTC

V gene: TRBV12-3/TRBV12-4
J gene: TRBJ2-7
D gene: -
clone size: few
CDR3 protein: CAGSSRQASSYEQYF
CDR3 DNA: TGTGCCGGCAGTTCGAGACAGGCGAGCTCCTACGAGCAGTACTTC

V gene: TRBV7-2
J gene: TRBJ2-1
D gene: -
clone size: many
CDR3 protein: CASSLYGGEQFF
CDR3 DNA: TGTGCCAGCAGCTTATATGGGGGGGAGCAGTTCTTC

V gene: TRBV27
J gene: TRBJ1-2
D gene: TRBD1
clone size: many
CDR3 protein: CASTRDRGSTYLGYTF
CDR3 DNA: TGTGCCAGCACCAGGGACAGGGGAAGTACCTACCTAGGCTACACCTTC

V gene: TRBV20-1
J gene: TRBJ1-2
D gene: TRBD1
clone size: few
CDR3 protein: CSANIRDRKLVYGYTF
CDR3 DNA: TGCAGTGCAAACATCCGGGACAGAAAGCTAGTCTATGGCTACACCTTC

V gene: TRBV4-3
J gene: TRBJ1-6
D gene: -
clone size: -
CDR3 protein: CASSQEGGIGSPLHF
CDR3 DNA: TGCGCCAGCAGCCAAGAGGGAGGGATAGGTTCACCCCTCCACTTT

V gene: TRBV25-1
J gene: TRBJ2-2
D gene: TRBD1
clone size: -
CDR3 protein: CASSTHKDREDTGELFF
CDR3 DNA: TGTGCCAGCAGTACCCATAAGGACAGGGAGGACACCGGGGAGCTGTTTTTT

V gene: TRBV2
J gene: TRBJ1-2
D gene: TRBD1
clone size: few
CDR3 protein: CASRLITGTGLHYGYTF
CDR3 DNA: TGTGCCAGCAGACTCATTACCGGGACAGGGCTTCACTATGGCTACACCTTC

V gene: TRBV6-5
J gene: TRBJ2-3
D gene: -
clone size: -
CDR3 protein: CASSYDPLGDTQYF
CDR3 DNA: TGTGCCAGCAGTTACGACCCCCTCGGGGATACGCAGTATTTT

V gene: TRBV14
J gene: TRBJ2-7
D gene: -
clone size: -
CDR3 protein: CASSKGSGQIYEQYF
CDR3 DNA: TGTGCCAGCAGCAAAGGGTCCGGACAGATCTACGAGCAGTACTTC

V gene: TRBV3-1
J gene: TRBJ1-1
D gene: -
clone size: -
CDR3 protein: CASSQGAANTEAFF
CDR3 DNA: TGTGCCAGCAGCCAAGGCGCCGCGAACACTGAAGCTTTCTTT

V gene: TRBV6-5
J gene: TRBJ2-3
D gene: -
clone size: once
CDR3 protein: CASSGRPGTDTRYF
CDR3 DNA: TGTGCCAGCAGTGGGAGGCCGGGCACAGATACGCGGTATTTT

V gene: TRBV2
J gene: TRBJ2-1
D gene: -
clone size: few
CDR3 protein: CASSDPGARVGNEQFF
CDR3 DNA: TGTGCCAGCAGTGACCCGGGGGCTCGGGTCGGGAATGAGCAGTTCTTC

V gene: TRBV7-2
J gene: TRBJ1-4
D gene: -
clone size: few
CDR3 protein: CASSYRDTAANEKLFF
CDR3 DNA: TGTGCCAGCAGTTACCGGGACACGGCGGCTAATGAAAAACTGTTTTTT

V gene: TRBV7-9
J gene: TRBJ2-5
D gene: -
clone size: many
CDR3 protein: CASSLTVQYQETQYF
CDR3 DNA: TGTGCCAGCAGCTTAACAGTACAGTACCAAGAGACCCAGTACTTC

V gene: TRBV7-2
J gene: TRBJ1-3
D gene: -
clone size: -
CDR3 protein: CASSLGHQFSGNTIYF
CDR3 DNA: TGTGCCAGCAGTTTGGGACATCAGTTCTCTGGAAACACCATATATTTT

V gene: TRBV20-1
J gene: TRBJ2-7
D gene: -
clone size: -
CDR3 protein: CSFLMETGPYEQYF
CDR3 DNA: TGCAGCTTCTTGATGGAGACAGGACCCTACGAGCAGTACTTC

V gene: TRBV29-1
J gene: TRBJ2-3
D gene: -
clone size: few
CDR3 protein: CSVEVLVTNTDTQYF
CDR3 DNA: TGCAGCGTTGAAGTTCTTGTGACTAACACAGATACGCAGTATTTT

V gene: TRBV12-3/TRBV12-4
J gene: TRBJ2-7
D gene: -
clone size: many
CDR3 protein: CASSSSSGSAPYEQYF
CDR3 DNA: TGTGCCAGCAGTTCCTCGAGTGGAAGTGCCCCCTACGAGCAGTACTTC

V gene: TRBV10-2
J gene: TRBJ2-2
D gene: TRBD1
clone size: many
CDR3 protein: CASTRTGGESGELFF
CDR3 DNA: TGCGCCAGCACTAGGACAGGGGGCGAGAGCGGGGAGCTGTTTTTT

V gene: TRBV5-1
J gene: TRBJ2-1
D gene: TRBD1
clone size: few
CDR3 protein: CASSPGTGGHNEQFF
CDR3 DNA: TGCGCCAGCAGCCCCGGGACAGGGGGCCACAATGAGCAGTTCTTC

V gene: TRBV7-2
J gene: TRBJ2-1
D gene: -
clone size: -
CDR3 protein: CASSLDGVNEQFF
CDR3 DNA: TGTGCCAGCAGCTTAGACGGGGTGAATGAGCAGTTCTTC

V gene: TRBV4-3
J gene: TRBJ2-4
D gene: -
clone size: -
CDR3 protein: CASSQDRLGIQNIQYF
CDR3 DNA: TGCGCCAGCAGCCAAGATCGTCTGGGGATACAAAACATTCAGTACTTC

V gene: TRBV29-1
J gene: TRBJ1-4
D gene: -
clone size: -
CDR3 protein: CSAITRATNEKLFF
CDR3 DNA: TGCAGCGCTATAACACGGGCAACTAATGAAAAACTGTTTTTT

V gene: TRBV7-2
J gene: TRBJ1-2
D gene: -
clone size: -
CDR3 protein: CASSPQGLGTEVHGYTF
CDR3 DNA: TGTGCCAGCAGTCCCCAAGGTTTGGGGACCGAGGTCCATGGCTACACCTTC

V gene: TRBV20-1
J gene: TRBJ1-4
D gene: -
clone size: -
CDR3 protein: CSARVGGVTSREKLFF
CDR3 DNA: TGCAGTGCTAGAGTTGGAGGGGTCACCTCTCGTGAAAAACTGTTTTTT

V gene: TRBV20-1
J gene: TRBJ2-5
D gene: -
clone size: -
CDR3 protein: CSGNRQETQYF
CDR3 DNA: TGCAGTGGAAACAGGCAAGAGACCCAGTACTTC

V gene: TRBV20-1
J gene: TRBJ2-1
D gene: TRBD2
clone size: -
CDR3 protein: CSASGGEAYNEQFF
CDR3 DNA: TGCAGTGCTAGCGGGGGGGAAGCATACAATGAGCAGTTCTTC

V gene: TRBV20-1
J gene: TRBJ2-3
D gene: TRBD1
clone size: many
CDR3 protein: CSARDSTRGRTDTQYF
CDR3 DNA: TGCAGTGCTAGAGATTCTACCAGGGGGCGAACAGATACGCAGTATTTT

V gene: TRBV6-5
J gene: TRBJ2-1
D gene: -
clone size: -
CDR3 protein: CASSSASGYEQFF
CDR3 DNA: TGTGCCAGCAGTTCGGCTTCAGGGTATGAGCAGTTCTTC

V gene: TRBV6-5
J gene: TRBJ2-1
D gene: -
clone size: few
CDR3 protein: CASSYITQGGEQFF
CDR3 DNA: TGTGCCAGCAGTTATATAACACAGGGAGGTGAGCAGTTCTTC

V gene: TRBV29-1
J gene: TRBJ2-3
D gene: -
clone size: many
CDR3 protein: CSVDGFTDTQYF
CDR3 DNA: TGCAGCGTTGATGGCTTTACAGATACGCAGTATTTT

V gene: TRBV12-3/TRBV12-4
J gene: TRBJ2-7
D gene: -
clone size: few
CDR3 protein: CASSVLQVPYEQYF
CDR3 DNA: TGTGCCAGCAGTGTCCTCCAGGTTCCCTACGAGCAGTACTTC

V gene: TRBV3-1
J gene: TRBJ1-5
D gene: -
clone size: -
CDR3 protein: CASSQEGEGPQHF
CDR3 DNA: TGTGCCAGCAGCCAAGAGGGCGAAGGACCCCAGCATTTT

V gene: TRBV7-8
J gene: TRBJ1-5
D gene: -
clone size: -
CDR3 protein: CASSRDRFRNQPQHF
CDR3 DNA: TGTGCCAGCAGCCGAGACAGGTTTAGGAATCAGCCCCAGCATTTT

V gene: TRBV15
J gene: TRBJ1-5
D gene: -
clone size: few
CDR3 protein: CATSRGGGRGAIQPQHF
CDR3 DNA: TGTGCCACCAGCAGAGGGGGGGGCCGAGGGGCGATTCAGCCCCAGCATTTT

V gene: TRBV24-1
J gene: TRBJ2-6
D gene: -
clone size: -
CDR3 protein: CATSESTGTVRANVLTF
CDR3 DNA: TGTGCCACCAGTGAATCGACGGGCACTGTTCGGGCCAACGTCCTGACTTTC

V gene: TRBV11-2
J gene: TRBJ2-1
D gene: -
clone size: many
CDR3 protein: CASITVGMRANEQFF
CDR3 DNA: TGTGCCAGCATCACGGTAGGGATGAGGGCCAATGAGCAGTTCTTC

V gene: TRBV6-6
J gene: TRBJ2-3
D gene: -
clone size: many
CDR3 protein: CASSDTDTQYF
CDR3 DNA: TGTGCCAGCAGCGACACAGATACGCAGTATTTT

V gene: TRBV12-3/TRBV12-4
J gene: TRBJ2-1
D gene: TRBD2
clone size: -
CDR3 protein: CASSPPGLAVGETQFF
CDR3 DNA: TGTGCCAGCAGCCCTCCCGGACTAGCTGTAGGCGAGACCCAGTTCTTC

V gene: TRBV12-3/TRBV12-4
J gene: TRBJ1-2
D gene: -
clone size: many
CDR3 protein: CASTSKGGTSNYGYTF
CDR3 DNA: TGTGCCAGCACCTCCAAGGGGGGGACTTCTAACTATGGCTACACCTTC

V gene: TRBV6-6
J gene: TRBJ2-1
D gene: -
clone size: -
CDR3 protein: CASTDRGGLNEQFF
CDR3 DNA: TGTGCCAGCACCGATAGGGGGGGCCTCAATGAGCAGTTCTTC

V gene: TRBV7-2
J gene: TRBJ2-1
D gene: TRBD2
clone size: many
CDR3 protein: CASSLASGGEQFF
CDR3 DNA: TGTGCCAGCAGCTTAGCGTCGGGGGGTGAGCAGTTCTTC

V gene: TRBV6-5
J gene: TRBJ1-2
D gene: TRBD1
clone size: few
CDR3 protein: CASSGDRRYGYTF
CDR3 DNA: TGTGCCAGCAGCGGGGACAGGCGCTATGGCTACACCTTC

V gene: TRBV29-1
J gene: TRBJ2-2
D gene: -
clone size: few
CDR3 protein: CSVEYGGGTGELFF
CDR3 DNA: TGCAGCGTTGAATACGGGGGCGGGACCGGGGAGCTGTTTTTT